This TCR beta chain was recovered during a study of beta chain features in type 1 diabetes. At the level of the study: The study found patients and healthy donors alike in age, gender and cell yields. Summed over all samples, the examined sorted cells came to 85 million to 130 million.

Study-wide results and limits: In every one of the four CD4+ subsets, TCRB CDR3s were moderately but significantly shorter in Type 1 diabetes patients.

This clone was detected a few times. The antigen is undetermined. Purity above 95% was achieved in all sorted populations. V gave up 2 bases and J gave up 10 bases, with 14 bases separating them. The germline V gene encodes CDR1 SEHNR and CDR2 FQNEAQ (reference sequence). The CDR3 runs to 13 residues. Expressed TCRB transcripts were sequenced because the entire RNA isolate underwent reverse transcription. It was found that naive, central memory and regulatory T cell samples averaged approximately 3.9 million reads. Libraries were prepared by immunoSEQ multiplex PCR; TCRdb keeps only in-frame clonotypes and omits some of them. This table has 200,000 to 300,000 clones, approximately 10% appearing once.

The receptor comes from a man aged 30 to 45 with type 1 diabetes. Sequencing input: naive CD4+ T cells from blood. The V gene is TRBV7-9, the J gene TRBJ1-2; D is perhaps TRBD1 (5 bases). For the CDR3, the DNA is TGTGCCAGCAGCTTAAGTCAGGGTTCCGACTACACCTTC. Amino acid sequence: CASSLSQGSDYTF.